This is a list of T cell receptor beta chains from one sample in a study of T cells after yellow fever vaccination. TCRdb ran MiXCR on the 5' RACE reads and lists one entry per CDR3 protein. The repertoire consists of about 350,000 distinct CDR3 sequences, with around 10% occurring once and the leading ten covering less than 20%. This specimen consisted of PBMCs, obtained on the day of the first yellow fever vaccination. Receptors were obtained from a man between 18 and 35 years old who received the YFV17D yellow fever vaccine. The CDR3 runs from the conserved cysteine through the conserved F or W. The D gene is left open where the match is weak. Clone size is not always given. Where it is, it says once, few, many or a class for expanded clones.

>.|TRBJ2-2|TRBV11-1|few
TGTGCCAGCAGCTTTCAGGAAATCGGGGAGCTGTTTTTT
CASSFQEIGELFF
>.|TRBJ2-2|TRBV18|.
TGTGCCAGCTCATGGAGGGGCACCGGGGAGCTGTTTTTT
CASSWRGTGELFF
>.|TRBJ1-1|TRBV4-3|many
TGCGCCAGCAGCCCGAATGAACAGATGGGAGCTTTCTTT
CASSPNEQMGAFF
>.|TRBJ1-4|TRBV15|.
TGTGCCACCAGCAGAGATCAACAAGGGAACAAAAAACTGTTTTTT
CATSRDQQGNKKLFF
>TRBD2|TRBJ2-5|TRBV11-2|.
TGTGCCAGCAGCCCAGGGACTACCAGAGAGACCCAGTACTTC
CASSPGTTRETQYF
>.|TRBJ1-6|TRBV2|.
TGTGCCAGCAGTAACCGGGAAAGTAGTTCACCCCTCCACTTT
CASSNRESSSPLHF
>TRBD2|TRBJ2-2|TRBV4-2|.
TGTGCCAGCAGCCAAGATGGGCTAGCGGGGGGGAGGACCGGGGAGCTGTTTTTT
CASSQDGLAGGRTGELFF
>TRBD1|TRBJ1-1|TRBV4-1|.
TGCGCCAGCACCATGGACAGGCCGCACCATGAAGCTTTCTTT
CASTMDRPHHEAFF
>.|TRBJ2-2|TRBV5-1|few
TGCGCCAGCAGCTTGGCCCTTGACAGAAACACCGGGGAGCTGTTTTTT
CASSLALDRNTGELFF
>TRBD1|TRBJ1-1|TRBV5-1|many
TGCGCCAGCAGCTCGGACAGGGGGAACACTGAAGCTTTCTTT
CASSSDRGNTEAFF
>.|TRBJ2-5|TRBV20-1|many
TGCAGTGCTAGAGATAGTGCAGGGAGGTACCAAGAGACCCAGTACTTC
CSARDSAGRYQETQYF
>TRBD1|TRBJ1-5|TRBV6-2/TRBV6-3|few
TGTGCCAGCAGTCCACAGGGGATCCTTGGTACCCAGCATTTT
CASSPQGILGTQHF
>TRBD2|TRBJ2-1|TRBV25-1|.
TGTGCCAGCAGCACCGGGACTAGAGTAAATGAGCAGTTCTTC
CASSTGTRVNEQFF
>.|TRBJ2-6|TRBV12-3/TRBV12-4|.
TGTGCCAGCAGCGAGGGGATAGGTGGTAGTTCTGGGGCCAACGTCCTGACTTTC
CASSEGIGGSSGANVLTF
>TRBD2|TRBJ2-5|TRBV12-3/TRBV12-4|few
TGTGCCAGCAGTCCTGGGACTAGCGGGGAAAAGACCCAGTACTTC
CASSPGTSGEKTQYF
>.|TRBJ2-1|TRBV6-5|few
TGTGCCAGCAGTGAGGTGGGGAGACAGTTCTTC
CASSEVGRQFF
>.|TRBJ2-1|TRBV5-5|.
TGTGCCAGCAGCTCCTCGGGGGGCTATGAGCAGTTCTTC
CASSSSGGYEQFF
>.|TRBJ2-3|TRBV6-1|many
TGTGCCAGCAGCCCTATGACTTTAATTAGCACAGATACGCAGTATTTT
CASSPMTLISTDTQYF
>.|TRBJ2-3|TRBV4-1|.
TGCGCCAGCAGCCAGCAGCGTTTTGATACGCAGTATTTT
CASSQQRFDTQYF
>.|TRBJ1-2|TRBV12-3/TRBV12-4|few
TGTGCCAGCTGGTTCGGCGGCAGCGGACAAACATATGGCTACACCTTC
CASWFGGSGQTYGYTF
>TRBD1|TRBJ1-4|TRBV7-9|few
TGTGCCAGCAGCACCCTCAACAGGGGGGACGAAAAACTGTTTTTT
CASSTLNRGDEKLFF
>.|TRBJ2-7|TRBV20-1|many
TGCAGTGCTAGCCTCCCGGTAGCCGGTTGGCAGTACTTC
CSASLPVAGWQYF
>TRBD2|TRBJ2-1|TRBV5-1|many
TGCGCCAGCAGCCCGGGGGGGGGTACCTACAATGAGCAGTTCTTC
CASSPGGGTYNEQFF
>TRBD2|TRBJ2-5|TRBV7-9|.
TGTGCCAGCAGCATTCTAGCGGGGGGCTCCCAAGAGACCCAGTACTTC
CASSILAGGSQETQYF
>.|TRBJ2-7|TRBV7-9|.
TGTGCCAGCAGCTCCGTCGTGAGACCCCGGGGCCACGAGCAGTACTTC
CASSSVVRPRGHEQYF
>.|TRBJ1-6|TRBV6-2/TRBV6-3|.
TGTGCCAGCAGTCCGGGACCTCATAATTCACCCCTCCACTTT
CASSPGPHNSPLHF
>.|TRBJ2-1|TRBV5-1|few
TGCGCCAGCAGCTTGATAGGGTCGAGGGACAATGAGCAGTTCTTC
CASSLIGSRDNEQFF
>.|TRBJ2-3|TRBV19|.
TGTGCCAGTAGTATGAGCCCTCGGGCAGATACGCAGTATTTT
CASSMSPRADTQYF
>TRBD2|TRBJ2-4|TRBV3-1|.
TGTGCCAGCAGCCAAATTTTGACTAGCGAGGCCAAAAACATTCAGTACTTC
CASSQILTSEAKNIQYF
>.|TRBJ2-7|TRBV29-1|.
TGCATTGTAGGGGAATCCTACGAGCAGTACTTC
CIVGESYEQYF
>TRBD2|TRBJ2-3|TRBV6-5|.
TGTGCCAGCAGTTACCCCGGACTAGCGGGGGGGCTGAATACGCAGTATTTT
CASSYPGLAGGLNTQYF
>TRBD2|TRBJ2-5|TRBV12-3/TRBV12-4|few
TGTGCCAGCAGTTTAACAAACCTAGCGGGGGGACCGTACCAAGAGACCCAGTACTTC
CASSLTNLAGGPYQETQYF
>.|TRBJ1-6|TRBV3-1|few
TGTGCCAGCAGCCAATCGGCGGCTTATAATTCACCCCTCCACTTT
CASSQSAAYNSPLHF
>.|TRBJ1-2|TRBV7-2|.
TGTGCCAGCAGCCCCGCCGACCACGTCAGCTACACCTTC
CASSPADHVSYTF
>.|TRBJ2-5|TRBV5-1|.
TGCGCCAGCAGCTTGTTACAGACCCAGTACTTC
CASSLLQTQYF
>.|TRBJ2-7|TRBV5-1|few
TGCGCCAGCAGCTTGACAGAATCGTTCGAGCAGTACTTC
CASSLTESFEQYF
>TRBD1|TRBJ1-4|TRBV3-1|.
TGTGCCAGCAGCACGGGGGACAGAACTAATGAAAAACTGTTTTTT
CASSTGDRTNEKLFF
>.|TRBJ2-3|TRBV9|few
TGTGCCAGCAGCGTCTCCCCCTTGGGAGATACGCAGTATTTT
CASSVSPLGDTQYF
>.|TRBJ1-1|TRBV7-2|.
TGTGCCAGCAGCCTTATCCCTCTAGACCCGAGGACTTTCTTT
CASSLIPLDPRTFF
>TRBD2|TRBJ2-1|TRBV7-2|.
TGTGCCAGCAGTCCGGGACTAGCCAAGAATGAGCAGTTCTTC
CASSPGLAKNEQFF
>.|TRBJ2-6|TRBV5-1|few
TGCGCCAGCAGCTTAACAGTCTCTGGGGCCAACGTCCTGACTTTC
CASSLTVSGANVLTF
>.|TRBJ1-4|TRBV7-9|.
TGTGCCAGCAGCCCGTCGCCCTACGGGGGCCGGGAAAAACTGTTTTTT
CASSPSPYGGREKLFF
>TRBD1|TRBJ2-1|TRBV12-3/TRBV12-4|few
TGTGCCAGCAGTCGGGACAGGGGTAATGAGCAGTTCTTC
CASSRDRGNEQFF
>.|TRBJ1-2|TRBV5-5|.
TGTGCCAGCAGCTTGACCTACAGGGCTTCGGCCTTTGGCTACACCTTC
CASSLTYRASAFGYTF
>.|TRBJ2-3|TRBV12-3/TRBV12-4|.
TGTGCCAGCAGTTTATTGGGGGGCGCAGATACGCAGTATTTT
CASSLLGGADTQYF
>.|TRBJ1-2|TRBV12-3/TRBV12-4|.
TGTGCCAGCAGTTTAGTACAGAGAAAACATGGCTACACCTTC
CASSLVQRKHGYTF
>TRBD2|TRBJ2-1|TRBV20-1|few
TGCAGTGCCAGAAAGACTAGCGGGGGGGCCGAAGAGCAGTTCTTC
CSARKTSGGAEEQFF
>TRBD1|TRBJ2-4|TRBV28|few
TGTGCCAGCAGTGGGAGACAGGGTTTAGCCAAAAACATTCAGTACTTC
CASSGRQGLAKNIQYF
>.|TRBJ1-4|TRBV6-5|.
TGTGCCAGCAGTTACTCGTGGCCTGTACTAAATGAAAAACTGTTTTTT
CASSYSWPVLNEKLFF
>.|TRBJ2-5|TRBV6-1|once
TGTGCCAGCAGTGTCCAGTCAGTCCAAGAGACCCAGTACTTC
CASSVQSVQETQYF
>TRBD1|TRBJ2-1|TRBV5-1|many
TGCGCCAGCAGGCGTAGTATGACAGGGCCCTACAATGAGCAGTTCTTC
CASRRSMTGPYNEQFF
>.|TRBJ1-4|TRBV5-1|.
TGCGCCAGCAGCTCCCGACAGGAAAAGGATGAAAAACTGTTTTTT
CASSSRQEKDEKLFF
>.|TRBJ1-6|TRBV5-4|few
TGTGCCAGCAGTCAAGCAGAAGGGAACTCACCCCTCCACTTT
CASSQAEGNSPLHF
>.|TRBJ2-6|TRBV5-1|.
TGCGCCAGCAGCTTGGAGGGGCACTCTGGGGCCAACGTCCTGACTTTC
CASSLEGHSGANVLTF
>.|TRBJ1-1|TRBV27|few
TGTGCCAGCAGTTTATATTTTCGGGACACTGAAGCTTTCTTT
CASSLYFRDTEAFF